A selection of T cell receptor beta chains follows, all from one sample in a study of post-analysis software for immune sequencing data. TCRdb recomputed calls from the PCR reads with MiXCR, one row per CDR3 protein. There are roughly 650,000 distinct CDR3 sequences in the sample; 59% occur only once, and about 11% lies in the top ten. Sample: blood. These TCRs come from a girl aged 2 to 9 with multiple sclerosis. The CDR3 runs from the conserved cysteine through the conserved F or W. The order of the fields is clone size, D gene, J gene, V gene, CDR3 DNA, CDR3 protein. D genes are given only for firm matches. Only part of the rows carry a size: once, few, many, or a class if the clone is expanded.

>-|-|TRBJ2-5|TRBV7-2
TGTGCCAGCAGCTTAATCGGTCGGGCAGTGGTTGGAGAGACCCAGTACTTC
CASSLIGRAVVGETQYF
>-|-|TRBJ1-3|TRBV29-1
TGCAGCGTTGTGGAGGGAACCGGAAACACCATATATTTT
CSVVEGTGNTIYF
>-|-|TRBJ2-7|TRBV18
TGTGCCAGCTCCCCGAGACAGGTCATATACGAGCAGTACTTC
CASSPRQVIYEQYF
>-|TRBD2|TRBJ2-3|TRBV5-1
TGCGCCAGCAGCCCGGGGACTAGCGGTAACACAGATACGCAGTATTTT
CASSPGTSGNTDTQYF
>-|-|TRBJ2-7|TRBV18
TGTGCCAGCTCACCAGGAGGCAGCGGTTCCTACGAGCAGTACTTC
CASSPGGSGSYEQYF
>few|TRBD2|TRBJ2-3|TRBV6-1
TGTGCCAGCAGTGAAGGACTAGCGGGGGGCACAGATACGCAGTATTTT
CASSEGLAGGTDTQYF
>few|TRBD1|TRBJ2-1|TRBV29-1
TGCAGCGTTGAACACGGGACAGGGACAAATGAGCAGTTCTTC
CSVEHGTGTNEQFF
>few|TRBD2|TRBJ2-5|TRBV6-6
TGTGCCAGCAGTTATGGTAGCGGGCAAGAGACCCAGTACTTC
CASSYGSGQETQYF
>-|TRBD1|TRBJ1-6|TRBV10-3
TGTGCCGGAAGACAGGGGTCGGATTCACCCCTCCACTTT
CAGRQGSDSPLHF
>-|-|TRBJ2-5|TRBV11-2
TGTGCCAGCAGCTTTGAACTTCCCCAAGAGACCCAGTACTTC
CASSFELPQETQYF
>many|TRBD2|TRBJ2-5|TRBV28
TGTGCCAGCAAAACTAGCGAGGAGACCCAGTACTTC
CASKTSEETQYF
>-|-|TRBJ2-1|TRBV4-1
TGCGCCAGCAGCCAAGAGGCTGGTGTCGCGCAACAGACCTACAATGAGCAGTTCTTC
CASSQEAGVAQQTYNEQFF
>few|-|TRBJ2-3|TRBV20-1
TGCAGTGCTACCCGGACTTTCACAGATACGCAGTATTTT
CSATRTFTDTQYF
>-|-|TRBJ2-7|TRBV20-1
TGCAGTGCTAGTTCCAGGGTCAACTACGAGCAGTACTTC
CSASSRVNYEQYF
>once|-|TRBJ2-7|TRBV5-1
TGCGCCTGCCGGGACGGCCTCTACGAGCAGTACTTC
CACRDGLYEQYF
>-|-|TRBJ2-1|TRBV21-1
TGTGCCAGCAGCCCTCGCGTCGGGACAGGTTACAATGAGCAGTTCTTC
CASSPRVGTGYNEQFF
>-|TRBD2|TRBJ2-4|TRBV7-2
TGTGCCAGCAGCGACCGCACTAGCGGGAGGGGGGAGCAGTACTTC
CASSDRTSGRGEQYF
>-|-|TRBJ2-7|TRBV5-1
TGCGCCAGCAGCTTGGAGTCTAGATACGAGCAGTACTTC
CASSLESRYEQYF
>-|-|TRBJ2-1|TRBV30
TGTGCCTGGAGTGTACAGCTTCTGAATGAGCAGTTCTTC
CAWSVQLLNEQFF
>-|TRBD2|TRBJ2-5|TRBV2
TGTGCCGGGACTAGCGGGGGCCCAGAGACCCAGTACTTC
CAGTSGGPETQYF
>-|TRBD1|TRBJ2-5|TRBV2
TGTGCCAGCAGTGGGGACAGGGAAGGGGAAGGGACCCAGTACTTC
CASSGDREGEGTQYF
>-|-|TRBJ1-6|TRBV5-6
TGTGCCAGCAGCCCCACAGGGAGTTATAATTCACCCCTCCACTTT
CASSPTGSYNSPLHF
>-|TRBD1|TRBJ2-7|TRBV20-1
TGCAGTGCTAGAGATCCGGGACAGTCCTACGAGCAGTACTTC
CSARDPGQSYEQYF
>-|TRBD2|TRBJ2-5|TRBV11-2
TGTGCCAGCAGCTTAGAGCCGAGCGGGGGGGCGGAGACCCAGTACTTC
CASSLEPSGGAETQYF
>-|TRBD2|TRBJ2-7|TRBV20-1
TGCAGTGCTAGCGCCCTAGCGGGAAGAACCGAGCAGTACTTC
CSASALAGRTEQYF
>-|TRBD1|TRBJ1-2|TRBV3-1
TGTGCCAGCAGCGATTCCGGGACAGGAGGCGGCTACACCTTC
CASSDSGTGGGYTF
>-|TRBD1|TRBJ2-3|TRBV20-1
TGCAGTGCTCCCGACAGGGGGGTCACGGATACGCAGTATTTT
CSAPDRGVTDTQYF
>-|-|TRBJ2-1|TRBV2
TGTGCCTCCACCCGGGGTGGGGACAATGAGCAGTTCTTC
CASTRGGDNEQFF
>-|-|TRBJ2-5|TRBV29-1
TGCAGCGTTCGGTTTGGAGTGGGAGAAGAGACCCAGTACTTC
CSVRFGVGEETQYF
>-|TRBD1|TRBJ1-2|TRBV29-1
TGCAGCGTTGGACCGGGACAGGGGCCTTTCAACTATGGCTACACCTTC
CSVGPGQGPFNYGYTF
>few|-|TRBJ1-2|TRBV9
TGTACCAGCGCCATGGAGGGGACCTATGGCTACACCTTC
CTSAMEGTYGYTF
>-|-|TRBJ2-5|TRBV20-1
TGCAGTGCTAACGGGCAAGAGACCCAGTACTTC
CSANGQETQYF
>-|-|TRBJ2-5|TRBV7-6
TGTGCCAGCAGCTTAGCCCCGAACCTAGAGACCCAGTACTTC
CASSLAPNLETQYF
>-|-|TRBJ2-1|TRBV7-9
TGTGCCAGCAGCTTAGTGGTGGCGAATGAGCAGTTCTTC
CASSLVVANEQFF
>-|-|TRBJ1-1|TRBV5-5
TGTGCCAGCAGCTCCGGGGGGTACACTGAAGCTTTCTTT
CASSSGGYTEAFF
>-|TRBD1|TRBJ2-3|TRBV12-3/TRBV12-4
TGTGCCAGCAAGCTACAGGGGGAGAGCACAGATGCGCAGTATTTT
CASKLQGESTDAQYF
>-|-|TRBJ2-3|TRBV20-1
TGCAGTGCTAGAGATCTTGGCAGGTTCACAGATACGCAGTATTTT
CSARDLGRFTDTQYF